Listed here are 14 T cell receptor beta chains from one sample, sequenced in a study of monozygotic twins with inflammatory bowel disease. One entry per CDR3 protein, without DNA, is what TCRdb gives after re-calling the 5' RACE reads. The table gives approximately 400,000 distinct CDR3 sequences; the top ten clones make up less than 2.5% of it. The source material was blood. These receptors were collected from a human donor with ulcerative colitis or Crohn's disease, or a healthy co-twin of an affected twin (not recorded which).

The chain has TRBV2 and TRBJ2-2; TCRdb returns TRBD2, unconfirmable since there is no DNA. Germline CDR1 is SNHLY and CDR2 is FYNNEI. The CDR3 extends over 16 amino acids. The CDR3 here is CASSEGLAGGPGELFF.

The chain employs TRBV7-2 and TRBJ1-4; no DNA is available, so the TRBD1 call from TCRdb remains unchecked. CDR1 SGHTA and CDR2 FQGNSA come from the germline V gene. CDR3 length: 15 residues. This CDR3 reads CASSLTSGMSEKLFF.

The chain uses TRBV5-1 and TRBJ2-3; the D gene TCRdb calls, TRBD2, cannot be checked with no DNA. Germline-derived CDR1 and CDR2 are SGHRS and YFSETQ. There are 14 residues in the CDR3. The CDR3: CASSYTSGTDTQYF.

This chain connects TRBV6-5 to TRBJ2-1; TCRdb returns TRBD1, unconfirmable since there is no DNA. The germline V gene has CDR1 MNHEY and CDR2 SVGAGI. The CDR3 is made up of 19 amino acids. This CDR3 reads CASSYRDRGKFKSYNEQFF.

The CDR3: CASSLGEADGYTF. This chain links TRBV7-9 with TRBJ1-2. The CDR3 has 13 residues. Germline V gene sequence: CDR1 SEHNR, CDR2 FQNEAQ (reference sequence).

The chain carries TRBV5-4 and TRBJ2-1; absent DNA, TCRdb's TRBD1 call cannot be checked. The CDR3 runs 17 residues. Germline V gene data show CDR1 as SGHNT and CDR2 as YYREEE (reference sequence). CDR3 amino acids: CASSSMGTGTDHNEQFF.

V is TRBV5-4 and J is TRBJ2-1; TCRdb outputs TRBD2, but without DNA this stays unchecked. There are 16 residues in the CDR3. Looked up from germline, CDR1 is SGHNT and CDR2 is YYREEE (reference sequence). CDR3 region: CASSSLAGDNYNEQFF.

The chain is built from TRBV20-1 and TRBJ2-1; TCRdb selects TRBD1, and the lack of DNA leaves this call unchecked. Germline V gene lookup returns CDR1 DFQATT and CDR2 SNEGSKA (reference sequence). This CDR3 spans 14 amino acids. The CDR3: CSAEGADSYNEQFF.

The chain joins TRBV5-5 to TRBJ2-3; no DNA is available, so the TRBD2 call from TCRdb remains unchecked. This CDR3 comprises 16 residues. Per germline, CDR1 SGHKS and CDR2 YYEKEE (reference sequence). CDR3 region: CASSLVGGGPTDTQYF.

V usage is TRBV4-3 and J usage is TRBJ1-3. Germline V CDR1 and CDR2: LGHNA, YSLEER. The CDR3 consists of 19 residues. CDR3 protein: CASSQDVVGRVLSGNTIYF.

The chain joins TRBV10-3 to TRBJ1-2; TCRdb's D call of TRBD1 is untestable without DNA. This CDR3 region has 15 residues. From germline, CDR1 is ENHRY and CDR2 SYGVKD. The CDR3 protein is CAISESDSHRDGYTF.

The rearrangement links TRBV27 to TRBJ1-1; TCRdb picks TRBD1, but there is no DNA to check that call. Germline CDR1 reads MNHEY; CDR2 reads SMNVEV (reference sequence). The CDR3 has 17 amino acids. CDR3 in amino acids: CASSLNPLYAPNTEAFF.

The chain is built from TRBV5-1 and TRBJ2-3; TCRdb designates TRBD2, a call that cannot be tested without DNA. Germline V CDR1 and CDR2: SGHRS, YFSETQ. CDR3 length equals 14 residues. The CDR3 spells CASSLRAVTDTQYF.

The genes are TRBV5-6 and TRBJ2-5. CDR3 length equals 14 residues. Germline V CDR1 and CDR2: SGHDT, YYEEEE. The CDR3 loop reads CASSLGSRAETQYF. Full variable domain (remainder filled in from reference TRBV5-6 and TRBJ2-5): DAGVTQSPTHLIKTRGQQVTLRCSPKSGHDTVSWYQQALGQGPQFIFQYYEEEERQRGNFPDRFSGHQFPNYSSELNVNALLLGDSALYLCASSLGSRAETQYFGPGTRLLVL.